This T cell receptor (beta chain) was sequenced in a study of blood T cell repertoires in COVID-19. On the study more broadly: The United States, Italy and Spain were the sources of the acute and convalescent COVID-19 samples. Sources were T cells, B-cell-depleted T cells, or PBMCs; the material itself was cDNA or gDNA.

Study processing details: Reference gene primer amplification yielded estimated nucleated cell counts. Assay: immunoSEQ multiplex PCR; the TCRdb copy retains only in-frame clones and omits some. The DNA was the basis for D and trimming; V, J and clone size are from that table. Of about 270,000 clones listed, 82% were seen once; the top ten hold roughly 3%. The CDR3 totals 17 residues. V shed 1 base, J shed 3 bases, and the junction held 13 bases outside the gene matches. In germline, CDR1 is GTSNPN, CDR2 SVGIG (reference sequence). This chain links TRBV30 with TRBJ2-7; 9 nucleotides align to TRBD2. This sequence originates from a woman younger than 30 with acute or convalescent COVID-19. The sequenced material came from peripheral blood. CDR3 amino acids: CAWSGVAGVSIVYEQYF. CDR3 coding DNA: TGTGCCTGGAGTGGGGTAGCGGGAGTCAGCATCGTCTACGAGCAGTACTTC.